This passage covers 8 T cell receptor beta chains from one sample sequenced in a study of Ad26.COV2.S vaccination and SARS-CoV-2 variants. Treatment described: over 15 received Ad26.COV2.S at low or high dose, single or two shots; 5 received placebo; per-sample allocation not given. Sampling was performed 63 days after the first vaccine or placebo injection. Only in-frame clones appear in the TCRdb table, and some are missing; sequencing was by immunoSEQ multiplex PCR. Of roughly 410,000 clones listed, under 90% are singletons. The specimen was peripheral blood, collected in a trial of Ad26.COV2.S vaccine versus placebo. The receptors originated from a person between 18 and 59 years old who received the Ad26.COV2.S COVID-19 vaccine or a placebo.

The sample holds a few counts of this clone. J is TRBJ1-5 and V is TRBV2; D uncertain. This CDR3 has 13 residues. Trimming cost V 6 bases and J 2 bases, with 8 bases left between them. The germline CDR1 and CDR2 sequences are SNHLY and FYNNEI. In nucleotides, the CDR3 is TGTGCCAGCAGCATAAAGGGCAATCAGCCCCAGCATTTT. Translation: CASSIKGNQPQHF.

The J gene is TRBJ2-5, the V gene TRBV12-3 or TRBV12-4; D gene ambiguous. The CDR3 is made up of 13 amino acids. Trimming left V 2 bases short and J 3 bases short, with 7 bases between. The CDR3 spells CASSLSAEETQYF. For the CDR3, the DNA is TGTGCCAGCAGTTTATCGGCGGAAGAGACCCAGTACTTC.

A single count supports this clone. The chain combines TRBV10-3 with TRBJ1-6; the match to TRBD1 covers 10 bases. Germline V gives CDR1 ENHRY, CDR2 SYGVKD. With V trimmed by 10 bases and J by 7 bases, 7 bases remained unmatched. This CDR3 comprises 14 residues. The CDR3 loop is CATWAGQGNSPLHF. As DNA, the CDR3 is TGTGCCACCTGGGCGGGACAGGGGAATTCACCCCTCCACTTT.

The V gene is TRBV6-6, the J gene TRBJ1-5; D not resolved. CDR3 length equals 14 residues. V lost 5 bases and J lost 7, with 15 bases in between. CDR1 MNHNY and CDR2 SVGAGI come from the germline V gene (reference sequence). The CDR3 region is CASSTTTYGQPQHF. As DNA, the CDR3 is TGTGCCAGCAGTACTACTACTTATGGCCAGCCCCAGCATTTT.

The chain has TRBV3-1 (or the pseudogene TRBV3-2) and TRBJ2-1; 8 positions match TRBD1. The CDR3 sequence is 12 residues long. From germline, CDR1 is LGHDT and CDR2 YNNKEL (reference sequence). The V and J ends lost 1 base and 10 bases, in that order; junction bases with no gene match: 0. The CDR3 DNA reads as TGTGCCAGCAGCCAAGGGGACAGGGAGCAGTTCTTC. As protein: CASSQGDREQFF.

This sequence joins TRBV5-4 and TRBJ2-1; 9 positions agree with TRBD1. The germline gives CDR1 SGHNT, CDR2 YYREEE (reference sequence). V lost 0 bases to trimming and J lost 2 bases; unmatched junction nucleotides: 0. This CDR3 contains 15 residues. CDR3 protein: CASSLGQGAYNEQFF. CDR3 coding DNA: TGTGCCAGCAGCTTGGGACAGGGGGCCTACAATGAGCAGTTCTTC.

This CDR3 is CASSYSVGQGDPRAFF. The CDR3 DNA reads TGTGCCAGCAGTTACTCCGTGGGACAGGGTGATCCTAGGGCTTTCTTT. V is TRBV6-5 and J is TRBJ1-1, with 9 bases that match TRBD1. CDR3 length: 16 amino acids. V dropped 0 bases and J dropped 11; count of bases not matched to a gene: 13. Germline CDR1 reads MNHEY; CDR2 reads SVGAGI.

The chain links TRBV7-9 to TRBJ2-5; D gene ambiguous. Germline lookup yields CDR1 SEHNR and CDR2 FQNEAQ (reference sequence). The CDR3 runs 11 residues. Trimming cost V 3 bases and J 4 bases, with 3 bases left between them. CDR3 nucleotide sequence: TGTGCCAGCAGCTTGGCAGAGACCCAGTACTTC. Translating gives CASSLAETQYF.